This T cell receptor beta chain was captured in a study of cytomegalovirus exposure and HLA in healthy donors. Study-level results: Using the classifier, cytomegalovirus status was reportedly diagnosed with high specificity and sensitivity. In a later analysis, the majority of CMV-associated beta chains seemingly showed HLA restriction. There were some public TCRs occurring in many donors, but most TCR sequences were rare.

Use of 60 Vbeta and 13 Jbeta primers characterized the PCR. The data were produced by immunoSEQ multiplex PCR, yet TCRdb's version contains in-frame clones alone and is incomplete. The sample has around 88,000 clones, 78% seen once. Remarks on this clone: The antigen remains unidentified.

Per the germline V gene, CDR1 is SGHRS and CDR2 is YFSETQ. J gave up 4 bases and V 1 base, and 6 bases lay outside the gene matches. The CDR3 covers 16 residues. The sample comprised PBMCs. This clonotype originated in a woman aged 40 to 50 in good health and CMV-seropositive. The chain has TRBV5-1 and TRBJ2-3; 10 positions match TRBD2. The CDR3 region has the DNA TGCGCCAGCAGCTTGATTCCTAGCGGGAGTCCAGATACGCAGTATTTT. Residues: CASSLIPSGSPDTQYF.